Presented here are 11 T cell receptor beta chains from one specimen sequenced in a study of cytomegalovirus exposure and HLA in healthy donors. 13 Jbeta primers and 60 Vbeta primers were used for the PCR. Using immunoSEQ multiplex PCR, the repertoire was profiled, and TCRdb retains in-frame clones only, with some absent. The sample shows roughly 88,000 clones, just under 70% of them seen only once. The sequenced sample was PBMCs. These receptor sequences come from a middle-aged man in good health and CMV-seronegative.

The J gene is TRBJ1-2, the V gene TRBV9; no clear D gene. Deletions cut 0 bases from V and 4 bases from J, with 10 bases between. From germline, CDR1 is SGDLS and CDR2 YYNGEE. This CDR3 has 14 residues. The CDR3, as DNA: TGTGCCAGCAGCGTAGATCGAGCCGGCTATGGCTACACCTTC. As protein: CASSVDRAGYGYTF.

This chain uses TRBV4-2 with TRBJ2-1; 14 bases map to TRBD2. The germline CDR1 and CDR2 sequences are LGHNA and YNFKEQ. This CDR3 is built from 22 residues. Germline trimming cut 4 bases from V and 3 bases from J; bases unmatched to any gene: 20. CDR3 residues: CASSLGRGRLAGGPVRYNEQFF. The CDR3 region has the DNA TGTGCCAGCAGCCTCGGCCGAGGGAGACTAGCGGGGGGGCCTGTCCGCTACAATGAGCAGTTCTTC.

This clone was observed a few times. The CDR3 sequence: CASSHGPGAEAFF. The DNA of the CDR3 is TGCGCCAGCAGCCATGGTCCAGGGGCTGAAGCTTTCTTT. This rearrangement joins TRBV4-3 to TRBJ1-1; possible D gene TRBD1, 6 bases. V was shortened by 3 bases and J by 6 bases, with 11 bases between the two germline ends. This CDR3 has 13 residues. From germline, CDR1 is LGHNA and CDR2 YSLEER.

The genes are TRBV4-3 and TRBJ2-7; a possible D gene is TRBD2 (5 bases). The length of the CDR3 is 14 residues. V shed 5 bases and J shed 3 bases, with 14 bases lying between them. From germline, CDR1 is LGHNA and CDR2 YSLEER. As DNA, the CDR3 is TGCGCCAGCAGCTCCCGTCCTGGAGGCTACGAGCAGTACTTC. This encodes CASSSRPGGYEQYF.

The V call is TRBV12-2, the J call TRBJ2-7; whether TRBD2, the table's D call, matches the DNA was not checked. TRBV12-2 is a pseudogene locus. The CDR3 contains 14 residues. Here the CDR3 DNA reads TGTGCAAGTCGCTTAGGGACGGGACTTCACGAGCAGTACGTC. This translates into CASRLGTGLHEQYV.

This clone occurred a few times. The V call is TRBV7-2, the J call TRBJ2-7; D not resolved. The CDR3 covers 12 residues. Looked up from germline, CDR1 is SGHTA and CDR2 is FQGNSA. Deletions cut 2 bases from V and 4 bases from J, with 6 bases between. In DNA, the CDR3 is TGTGCCAGCAGCTTATCACAGTACGAGCAGTACTTC. Translated, it gives CASSLSQYEQYF.

The chain couples TRBV5-4 to TRBJ2-1, with 11 bases fitting TRBD2. Germline assignment: CDR1 SGHNT and CDR2 YYREEE (reference sequence). The CDR3 spans 16 residues. With V trimmed by 4 bases and J by 4 bases, 7 bases remained unmatched. As DNA, the CDR3 is TGTGCCAGCAGCCCAACTAGCGGGGGCTTATACAATGAGCAGTTCTTC. This gives the protein CASSPTSGGLYNEQFF. Full variable domain (rest looked up from reference TRBV5-4 and TRBJ2-1): ETGVTQSPTHLIKTRGQQVTLRCSSQSGHNTVSWYQQALGQGPQFIFQYYREEENGRGNFPPRFSGLQFPNYSSELNVNALELDDSALYLCASSPTSGGLYNEQFFGPGTRLTVL.

The table lists this clone with a count of one. The CDR3 DNA sequence: TGTGCCAGCAGTGGAAGGACAGGGACGTCCGGCTACACCTTC. It translates to CASSGRTGTSGYTF. V is TRBV2 and J is TRBJ1-2, with 8 bases lining up with TRBD1. V was clipped by 4 bases and J by 8 bases; unmatched bases: 9. Germline lookup yields CDR1 SNHLY and CDR2 FYNNEI. The CDR3 extends over 14 amino acids. The full variable domain, completed using reference TRBV2 and TRBJ1-2, is EPEVTQTPSHQVTQMGQEVILRCVPISNHLYFYWYRQILGQKVEFLVSFYNNEISEKSEIFDDQFSVERPDGSNFTLKIRSTKLEDSAMYFCASSGRTGTSGYTFGSGTRLTVV.

The chain has TRBV5-1 and TRBJ2-1, with 11 nucleotides matching TRBD2. Germline V gene sequence: CDR1 SGHRS, CDR2 YFSETQ. Trimming removed 1 base from V and 6 bases from J; junction bases left unmatched: 0. This CDR3 has 14 residues. This CDR3 reads CASSLTSGSNEQFF. CDR3 in DNA: TGCGCCAGCAGCTTGACTAGCGGGAGCAATGAGCAGTTCTTC.

This clone appeared once. V is TRBV28 and J is TRBJ1-1; no reliable D call. The germline CDR1 and CDR2 sequences are MDHEN and SYDVKM. V dropped 3 bases and J dropped 4 bases, with 15 bases sitting between them. The length of the CDR3 is 15 residues. CDR3 sequence: CASSFRRGLGTEAFF. The CDR3 DNA reads TGTGCCAGCAGTTTCAGGCGGGGTCTGGGCACTGAAGCTTTCTTT.

The chain carries TRBV5-6 and TRBJ1-2; unclear D gene. Trimming shortened V by 2 bases and J by 12 bases, and 17 bases separated the two germline ends. The CDR3 runs to 13 residues. CDR1 SGHDT and CDR2 YYEEEE come from the germline V gene. DNA of the CDR3: TGTGCCAGCAGCTTTGCGTTATCCGCTGGTGACACCTTC. The encoded protein is CASSFALSAGDTF.